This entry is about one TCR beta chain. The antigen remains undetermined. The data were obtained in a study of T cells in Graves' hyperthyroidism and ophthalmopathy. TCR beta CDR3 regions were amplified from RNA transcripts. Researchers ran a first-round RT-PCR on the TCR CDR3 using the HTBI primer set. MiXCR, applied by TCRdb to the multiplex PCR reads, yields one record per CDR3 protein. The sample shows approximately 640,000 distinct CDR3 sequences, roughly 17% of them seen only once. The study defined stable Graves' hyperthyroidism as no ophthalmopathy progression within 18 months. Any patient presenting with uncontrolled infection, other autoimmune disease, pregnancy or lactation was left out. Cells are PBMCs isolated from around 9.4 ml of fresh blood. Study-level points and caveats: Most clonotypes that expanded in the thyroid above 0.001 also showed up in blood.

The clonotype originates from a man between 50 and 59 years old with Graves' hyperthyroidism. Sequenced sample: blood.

The CDR3 loop reads CASREVSRGPQETQYF. In DNA, the CDR3 is TGTGCCAGCAGAGAGGTCTCCCGCGGGCCACAAGAGACCCAGTACTTC. V gene TRBV6-1 combines with J gene TRBJ2-5, with D perhaps matching TRBD2 (5 bases). The CDR3 contains 16 residues. Germline V gives CDR1 MNHNS, CDR2 SASEGT. Trimming left V 6 bases short and J 2 bases short, with 19 bases between.